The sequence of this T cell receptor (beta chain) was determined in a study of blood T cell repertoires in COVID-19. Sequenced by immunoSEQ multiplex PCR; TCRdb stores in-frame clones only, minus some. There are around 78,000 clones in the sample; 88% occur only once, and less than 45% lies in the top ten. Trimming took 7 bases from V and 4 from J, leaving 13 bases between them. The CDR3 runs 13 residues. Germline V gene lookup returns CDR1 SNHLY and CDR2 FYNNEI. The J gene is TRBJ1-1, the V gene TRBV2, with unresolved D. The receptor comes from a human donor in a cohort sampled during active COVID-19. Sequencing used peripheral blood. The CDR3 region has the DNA TGTGCCAGCAAACTCGAGCAACGCACTGAAGCTTTCTTT. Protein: CASKLEQRTEAFF. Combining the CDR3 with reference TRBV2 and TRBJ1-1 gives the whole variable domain EPEVTQTPSHQVTQMGQEVILRCVPISNHLYFYWYRQILGQKVEFLVSFYNNEISEKSEIFDDQFSVERPDGSNFTLKIRSTKLEDSAMYFCASKLEQRTEAFFGQGTRLTVV.